This T cell receptor beta chain was sequenced in a study of T-cell memory formation after mild COVID-19. On the study more broadly: Largely donor-specific TCR clusters were found.

This CDR3 comprises 15 residues. V was trimmed by 3 bases and J by 0 bases, leaving 11 bases between them. TCRdb ran MiXCR on the 5' RACE reads and lists one entry per CDR3 protein. The sample carries under 250,000 distinct CDR3 sequences, 15% to 17% recorded once. The sequencing input was PBMCs or a T cell subset sorted from them (not recorded which). The receptor's source is an adult woman who had mild COVID-19 (a few samples of this study predate the infection). Cell type and time point are not known. The chain recombines TRBV12-3 or TRBV12-4 with TRBJ1-2; maybe TRBD1 (5 bases). CDR3 region: CASSFRRVANYGYTF. The CDR3 DNA is TGTGCCAGCAGTTTTCGCAGGGTAGCTAACTATGGCTACACCTTC.